These 7 T cell receptor beta chains share one sample of origin, sequenced in a study of early T cells in non-severe SARS-CoV-2 infection. TCRdb re-derived calls from the 5' RACE reads in MiXCR, one entry per CDR3 protein. The sample has around 67,000 distinct CDR3 sequences, around 12% seen once; the top ten hold roughly 1.3%. Source material: whole blood. Receptors were obtained from an adult who was a healthcare worker with PCR-confirmed SARS-CoV-2 infection or an uninfected control (not recorded which).

In this sample, this clonotype turned up many times. This rearrangement joins TRBV25-1 to TRBJ2-2; 13 positions match TRBD2. In germline, CDR1 is MGHDK, CDR2 SYGVNS. CDR3 length: 17 residues. Losses at the gene ends were 6 bases for V and 1 base for J; bases not matched to a gene: 5. DNA for the CDR3: TGTGCCAGCAGGGGGACTAGCGGGACCTTGAACACCGGGGAGCTGTTTTTT. Translation: CASRGTSGTLNTGELFF.

Many counts were recorded for this clonotype. The chain has TRBV18 and TRBJ1-1, with D hard to call. Germline-derived CDR1 and CDR2 are KGHSH and LQKENI. Trimming took off 0 bases at V and 1 base at J, with 12 bases between the two ends. This CDR3 is built from 16 residues. CDR3 in amino acids: CASSPPMLRGNTEAFF. CDR3 nucleotides: TGTGCCAGCTCACCACCTATGCTGCGGGGGAACACTGAAGCTTTCTTT.

This clonotype was counted many times. The rearrangement links TRBV7-8 to TRBJ2-7; D perhaps matches TRBD1 (6 bases). The ends were cut back, 2 bases at V and 5 bases at J, with 16 bases in the middle. The germline CDR1 and CDR2 sequences are SGHVS and FQNEAQ. The CDR3 consists of 15 residues. CDR3 sequence (DNA): TGTGCCAGCAGCTTACTCGCAGGGGCAATCCACGAGCAGTACTTC. Protein: CASSLLAGAIHEQYF.

This clonotype has ten or more counts. At one boundary the junction diverges from the germline segment, which might be a read error. V and J are TRBV11-2 and TRBJ2-3; 7 bases map to TRBD2. Looked up from germline, CDR1 is SGHAT and CDR2 is FQNNGV. The length of the CDR3 is 14 residues. DNA for the CDR3: TGTGCCAGCACCTTAAGCGGGGTCACAGATACGCAGTATTTT. It codes for CASTLSGVTDTQYF. The entire variable domain, with the rest obtained from reference TRBV11-2 and TRBJ2-3, is as follows: EAGVAQSPRYKIIEKRQSVAFWCNPISGHATLYWYQQILGQGPKLLIQFQNNGVVDDSQLPKDRFSAERLKGVDSTLKIQPAKLEDSAVYLCASTLSGVTDTQYFGPGTRLTVL.

Many counts were recorded for this clonotype. V gene TRBV28 combines with J gene TRBJ2-7; D call uncertain. The CDR3 contains 16 residues. Trimming took 4 bases from V and 0 from J, leaving 16 bases between them. The germline CDR1 and CDR2 sequences are MDHEN and SYDVKM. This chain's CDR3 is CASSSPSRASSYEQYF. In DNA, the CDR3 is TGTGCCAGCAGTTCACCAAGTAGGGCTTCCTCCTACGAGCAGTACTTC. The full variable domain, its missing parts supplied by reference TRBV28 and TRBJ2-7, is DVKVTQSSRYLVKRTGEKVFLECVQDMDHENMFWYRQDPGLGLRLIYFSYDVKMKEKGDIPEGYSVSREKKERFSLILESASTNQTSMYLCASSSPSRASSYEQYFGPGTRLTVT.

This clonotype appeared many times. This rearrangement joins TRBV20-1 to TRBJ1-2; D possibly corresponds to TRBD1 (6 bases). The CDR3 extends over 13 amino acids. Germline CDR1 is DFQATT and CDR2 is SNEGSKA (reference sequence). The germline V and J ends were trimmed by 2 bases and 5 bases, with 12 bases remaining between them. CDR3 sequence reads: CSARPTGRYGYTF. In DNA form, the CDR3 reads TGCAGTGCTAGACCAACAGGGCGGTATGGCTACACCTTC.

This clonotype was detected many times. The rearrangement joins TRBV6-6 to TRBJ1-1; D is unresolved. The CDR3 is made up of 15 amino acids. V was cut by 2 bases and J by 6 bases, with 16 bases left in between. Germline CDR1 is MNHNY and CDR2 is SVGAGI (reference sequence). The CDR3 spells CASSYPGSQRAEAFF. As DNA, the CDR3 is TGTGCCAGCAGTTACCCCGGGTCCCAGAGGGCTGAAGCTTTCTTT.